These 20 T cell receptor beta chains share one sample of origin, sequenced in a study of cytomegalovirus exposure and HLA in healthy donors. This PCR relied on a set of 60 Vbeta primers and 13 Jbeta primers. Some clones are missing from TCRdb's copy, which holds only in-frame ones; the method was immunoSEQ multiplex PCR. The repertoire has 95,000 to 100,000 clones, about 75% of them found once; the top ten carry about 9.4%. Sequenced input: PBMCs. The source of these receptors is a man in his forties or fifties in good health and CMV-seronegative.

This rearrangement joins TRBV5-6 to TRBJ2-7, with TRBD1 identical over 9 bases. This CDR3 spans 14 amino acids. Germline V gene lookup returns CDR1 SGHDT and CDR2 YYEEEE. V was clipped by 6 bases and J by 8 bases; unmatched bases: 12. The CDR3 coding sequence is TGTGCCAGCAACCTATACCGGACAGGGGTAAAGCAGTACTTC. This encodes CASNLYRTGVKQYF.

Details on this clone: Distinct nucleotide sequences in the sample also encode this CDR3. CDR3: CASSQERTGSYEQYF. The CDR3 nucleotides read TGTGCCAGCAGCCAAGAGAGGACGGGGTCCTACGAGCAGTACTTC. This sequence joins TRBV4-2 and TRBJ2-7; possible D gene TRBD2, 5 bases. The germline CDR1 and CDR2 sequences are LGHNA and YNFKEQ. This CDR3 contains 15 residues. The V end was cut by 0 bases, the J end by 1 base, with 10 bases between.

The table lists this clone with a count of one. The rearrangement uses TRBV11-2 and TRBJ2-3, with TRBD1 matching over 10 bases. With V trimmed by 5 bases and J by 2 bases, 10 bases remained unmatched. This CDR3 has 17 residues. Germline CDR1 SGHAT, CDR2 FQNNGV. In DNA, the CDR3 is TGTGCCAGCAGCCGTAGAACCGGGACAGGGGCCACAGATACGCAGTATTTT. Protein product: CASSRRTGTGATDTQYF.

The chain's CDR3 is CASSLQDSTEKLFF. The CDR3 DNA follows: TGCGCCAGCAGCTTACAAGACAGTACCGAAAAACTGTTTTTT. The rearrangement joins TRBV5-1 to TRBJ1-4; the D gene is possibly TRBD1 (5 bases). The V and J ends lost 2 bases and 8 bases respectively, with 13 bases between them. CDR1 and CDR2 (germline): SGHRS, YFSETQ. This CDR3 spans 14 amino acids.

The CDR3 loop is CASSQEPGFDNSPLHF. CDR3 DNA: TGCGCCAGCAGCCAAGAGCCGGGGTTTGATAATTCACCCCTCCACTTT. V usage is TRBV4-1 and J usage is TRBJ1-6; D is ambiguous. The CDR3 loop spans 16 amino acids. Trimming cost V 0 bases and J 5 bases, with 11 bases left between them. From germline, CDR1 is MGHRA and CDR2 YSYEKL.

The genes are TRBV5-5 and TRBJ1-2; 11 bases fit TRBD1. Germline V gene sequence: CDR1 SGHKS, CDR2 YYEKEE (reference sequence). Trimming cost V 4 bases and J 4 bases; bases outside gene matches: 3. The CDR3 contains 14 residues. CDR3 amino acids: CASSPGQGVYGYTF. In DNA form, the CDR3 reads TGTGCCAGCAGCCCGGGACAGGGGGTCTATGGCTACACCTTC.

A few counts support this clone. The V call is TRBV6-1, the J call TRBJ2-7, with 9 bases that match TRBD1. V lost 6 bases and J lost 0; bases outside the gene matches: 6. The germline V gene encodes CDR1 MNHNS and CDR2 SASEGT. The CDR3 extends over 15 amino acids. CDR3 DNA sequence: TGTGCCAGCAGAGAACAGGGGGCCCTCTCCTACGAGCAGTACTTC. Translating gives CASREQGALSYEQYF.

The gene calls are TRBV19 and TRBJ2-7, with a possible D match to TRBD1 (6 bases). The CDR3 contains 14 residues. Germline V gene data show CDR1 as LNHDA and CDR2 as SQIVND (reference sequence). Trimming took off 4 bases at V and 5 bases at J, with 15 bases between the two ends. In DNA, the CDR3 is TGTGCCAGTAGTACTTCCACAGGGATCCACGAGCAGTACTTC. It translates to CASSTSTGIHEQYF.

This clone came up once. This chain links TRBV7-3 with TRBJ2-6, with 8 bases fitting TRBD1. This CDR3 has 17 amino acids. Germline values: CDR1 SGHTA, CDR2 FQGTGA. V shed 3 bases and J 0 bases; nucleotides not matched to a gene: 4. The CDR3: CASSFRTGPSGANVLTF. DNA of the CDR3: TGTGCCAGCAGCTTCCGGACAGGGCCCTCTGGGGCCAACGTCCTGACTTTC.

The chain combines TRBV28 with TRBJ1-2, with TRBD1 matching over 7 bases. There are 19 residues in the CDR3. Germline V gene sequence: CDR1 MDHEN, CDR2 SYDVKM. J gave up 4 bases and V 2 bases, and 19 bases lay outside the gene matches. The DNA for the CDR3 is TGTGCCAGCAGTTTACTCACACCGGGCCCGGGACAGTCCCTCTATGGCTACACCTTC. This translates into CASSLLTPGPGQSLYGYTF.

The sample holds a few counts of this clone. One end of the junction does not line up with germline, which may come from a read error. This chain connects TRBV7-9 to TRBJ1-6; a possible D gene is TRBD1 (6 bases). This CDR3 contains 15 residues. Looked up from germline, CDR1 is SEHNR and CDR2 is FQNEAQ (reference sequence). CDR3: CSSSLTGQPNSPLHF. The CDR3 bases are TGTTCCAGCAGCTTGACAGGCCAGCCTAATTCACCCCTCCACTTT.

This clone was counted between two and nine times. The chain employs TRBV7-9 and TRBJ1-1; the match to TRBD1 covers 9 bases. The CDR3 consists of 15 residues. Germline values: CDR1 SEHNR, CDR2 FQNEAQ (reference sequence). V was clipped by 6 bases and J by 5 bases; unmatched bases: 10. CDR3 loop: CASSGLQGAMTEAFF. In DNA, the CDR3 is TGTGCCAGCAGTGGGTTACAGGGGGCGATGACTGAAGCTTTCTTT.

The chain employs TRBV4-1 and TRBJ2-5, with 7 bases identical to TRBD1. The end of the DNA aligns better with TRBJ2-7, so the J call may be wrong. Germline V gene data show CDR1 as MGHRA and CDR2 as YSYEKL. CDR3 length: 15 amino acids. The chain's CDR3 is CASSQLDRVSYEQYF. In DNA form, the CDR3 reads TGCGCCAGCAGCCAACTCGACAGGGTATCGTACGAGCAGTACTTC.

This sequence joins TRBV30 and TRBJ1-5, with 7 positions matching TRBD1. CDR3 size: 15 residues. Germline trimming cut 2 bases from V and 5 bases from J; bases unmatched to any gene: 9. Germline V gives CDR1 GTSNPN, CDR2 SVGIG (reference sequence). The CDR3 loop reads CAWSPLTGNHQPQHF. The CDR3 coding sequence is TGTGCCTGGAGTCCCTTGACAGGGAATCATCAGCCCCAGCATTTT.

J is TRBJ2-3 and V is TRBV4-3, with D tentatively TRBD2 (6 bases). The germline V gene encodes CDR1 LGHNA and CDR2 YSLEER. The CDR3 covers 15 residues. The V and J ends lost 4 bases and 2 bases respectively, with 13 bases between them. The CDR3 loop reads CASSPLGGSTDTQYF. The CDR3 region has the DNA TGCGCCAGCAGCCCCTTGGGGGGATCCACAGATACGCAGTATTTT.

This clone showed up just a few times. V is TRBV9 and J is TRBJ2-3, with TRBD2 matching 8 bases. The CDR3 runs 16 residues. The V gene end was trimmed by 3 bases and the J gene end by 0 bases; junction bases not matched to a gene: 6. The V gene's germline CDR1 is SGDLS and CDR2 YYNGEE. The CDR3 coding sequence is TGTGCCAGCAGCGCCTTGGCGGGAGGAAGCACAGATACGCAGTATTTT. It yields the protein CASSALAGGSTDTQYF.

The chain employs TRBV2 and TRBJ2-1; no reliable D call. V was pared by 5 bases and J by 6 bases, with 11 bases between. CDR3 length equals 13 residues. The germline V gene encodes CDR1 SNHLY and CDR2 FYNNEI. CDR3: CASSRDTSNEQFF. The CDR3 nucleotides are TGTGCCAGCAGTCGAGATACCTCCAATGAGCAGTTCTTC.

This clone was counted ten times or more. The chain links TRBV6-1 to TRBJ2-7; TRBD2 matches at 10 bases. Germline V gene data show CDR1 as MNHNS and CDR2 as SASEGT. After removal of 1 base from V and 1 base from J, the junction contained 1 base not matched to a gene. The CDR3 spans 15 residues. Written as DNA, the CDR3 is TGTGCCAGCAGTGAAGAACTAGCGGGGTCCTACGAGCAGTACTTC. Translated: CASSEELAGSYEQYF.

This clone was counted only a few times. The chain employs TRBV4-3 and TRBJ2-1; D not certain. The V gene lost 1 base and the J gene lost 6 bases, with 10 bases spanning the gap. Looked up from germline, CDR1 is LGHNA and CDR2 is YSLEER. This CDR3 has 14 amino acids. The CDR3 DNA reads TGCGCCAGCAGCCAAGGAGTCTTGTCCAATGAGCAGTTCTTC. This encodes CASSQGVLSNEQFF.

This sequence joins TRBV11-3 and TRBJ1-1, with no clear D. Trimming took 0 bases from V and 2 from J, leaving 10 bases between them. The CDR3 extends over 15 amino acids. Germline CDR1 is SGHNT and CDR2 is YENEEA. The CDR3 loop reads CASSLDGQANTEAFF. The CDR3 nucleotides are TGTGCCAGCAGCTTAGACGGCCAGGCTAACACTGAAGCTTTCTTT. Drawing the rest from reference TRBV11-3 and TRBJ1-1, the complete variable domain is EAGVVQSPRYKIIEKKQPVAFWCNPISGHNTLYWYLQNLGQGPELLIRYENEEAVDDSQLPKDRFSAERLKGVDSTLKIQPAELGDSAVYLCASSLDGQANTEAFFGQGTRLTVV.